Below are 15 T cell receptor beta chains sequenced from a single sample in a study of CD8+CD57+ T cells in acquired aplastic anemia. Profiling of TCR beta VDJ combinations and CDR3 sequences used genomic DNA as template. TCRdb redid the calling of the reads with MiXCR, one entry per CDR3 protein. The data contain 200,000 or so distinct CDR3 sequences, under 70% of them singletons. Material for sequencing was sorted CD4+, CD8+, or CD8+CD57+ T cells (not recorded which) from PBMCs. These receptors were obtained from a human donor with severe aplastic anemia or a healthy control (not recorded which).

This clonotype has just one count. This chain joins TRBV7-9 and TRBJ2-2; D gene unclear. The CDR3 loop spans 14 amino acids. Germline CDR1 and CDR2: SEHNR and FQNEAQ (reference sequence). Trimming shortened V by 1 base and J by 3 bases, and 6 bases separated the two germline ends. In DNA, the CDR3 is TGTGCCAGCAGCTTAGGTTCGTACACCGGGGAGCTGTTTTTT. This translates into CASSLGSYTGELFF.

The table lists this clonotype with a few counts. V gene TRBV4-1 combines with J gene TRBJ2-7; tentative D call: TRBD1 (6 bases). CDR3 length: 13 amino acids. Deletions cut 0 bases from V and 9 bases from J, with 12 bases between. Germline assignment: CDR1 MGHRA and CDR2 YSYEKL. CDR3 in amino acids: CASSQDPGDVQYF. The CDR3 DNA follows: TGCGCCAGCAGCCAAGACCCAGGGGACGTGCAGTACTTC.

This clonotype was observed at least ten times. The chain is built from TRBV6-2 or TRBV6-3 and TRBJ2-7, with a tentative D call TRBD2 (5 bases). Trimming left V 5 bases short and J 7 bases short, with 15 bases between. The CDR3 covers 13 residues. Germline V lookup: CDR1 MNHEY, CDR2 SVGEGT. CDR3 coding DNA: TGTGCCAGCAGTCAACTAGTGGGTATGGAGCAGTACTTC. It encodes CASSQLVGMEQYF.

The V and J genes are TRBV4-1 and TRBJ2-7; the match to TRBD1 covers 9 bases. The length of the CDR3 is 16 residues. Germline CDR1 is MGHRA and CDR2 is YSYEKL. The J segment lost 6 bases and the V segment lost 4 bases, leaving 13 bases of the junction unmatched. CDR3 DNA sequence: TGCGCCAGCAGCCGCGAGGGACAGGGTACCCCTGGCGAGCAGTACTTC. It encodes CASSREGQGTPGEQYF.

The chain combines TRBV19 with TRBJ2-6; D not certain. This CDR3 is 14 amino acids long. V lost 8 bases and J 0 bases, leaving 8 bases between the germline ends. Germline CDR1 LNHDA, CDR2 SQIVND (reference sequence). The CDR3 region is CASASPSGANVLTF. As DNA, the CDR3 is TGTGCCAGTGCGTCTCCCTCTGGGGCCAACGTCCTGACTTTC.

The chain combines TRBV24-1 with TRBJ2-3, with D tentatively TRBD1 or TRBD2 (5 bases each). The CDR3 has 17 amino acids. From germline, CDR1 is KGHDR and CDR2 SFDVKD. Deletions cut 3 bases from V and 3 bases from J, with 18 bases between. The CDR3 DNA is TGTGCCACCAGTGATCCCGGACTCACCCCAGGGACAGATACGCAGTATTTT. Protein product: CATSDPGLTPGTDTQYF.

This clonotype was seen only once. CDR3 nucleotides: TGTGCTAGTGGTTTGGTACTTGGCCCTACCTATGGCTACACCTTC. Translating it yields CASGLVLGPTYGYTF. The V and J genes are TRBV12-5 and TRBJ1-2; D is unresolved. V lost 0 bases, J lost 4 bases, and 12 bases lay in between. Per the germline V gene, CDR1 is LGHNT and CDR2 is FRNRAP. The CDR3 is made up of 15 amino acids.

The genes are TRBV2 and TRBJ1-1; D gene unclear. The germline V gene encodes CDR1 SNHLY and CDR2 FYNNEI. Trimming pared 6 bases from V and 4 bases from J, leaving 15 bases between. The CDR3 contains 14 residues. The CDR3 coding sequence is TGTGCCAGCAGCTACCGACAACTCCCCACTGAAGCTTTCTTT. This gives the protein CASSYRQLPTEAFF. The whole variable domain, remainder taken from reference TRBV2 and TRBJ1-1, is EPEVTQTPSHQVTQMGQEVILRCVPISNHLYFYWYRQILGQKVEFLVSFYNNEISEKSEIFDDQFSVERPDGSNFTLKIRSTKLEDSAMYFCASSYRQLPTEAFFGQGTRLTVV.

This chain uses TRBV24-1 with TRBJ1-5, with 8 bases aligning to TRBD1. The germline gives CDR1 KGHDR, CDR2 SFDVKD. Losses at the gene ends were 6 bases for V and 6 bases for J; bases not matched to a gene: 3. This CDR3 is built from 13 residues. The CDR3, as DNA: TGTGCCACCAGTCGAACAGGGGGTCAGCCCCAGCATTTT. Encoded protein: CATSRTGGQPQHF.

Only a few counts were recorded for this clonotype. The gene calls are TRBV24-1 and TRBJ2-1, with D perhaps TRBD2 (7 bases). In germline, CDR1 is KGHDR, CDR2 SFDVKD. The ends were cut back, 5 bases at V and 7 bases at J, with 11 bases in the middle. The CDR3 has 13 amino acids. DNA of the CDR3: TGTGCCACCAGTGGAGGGGGGGCAAATGAGCAGTTCTTC. Amino acid sequence: CATSGGGANEQFF.

The chain joins TRBV29-1 to TRBJ2-7; 7 nucleotides line up with TRBD1. Germline V CDR1 and CDR2: SQVTM, ANQGSEA. This CDR3 contains 13 residues. V shed 2 bases, J shed 5 bases, and the junction held 6 bases outside the gene matches. CDR3 sequence (DNA): TGCAGCGTTGAAAGGACAGGCATCAACGAGCAGTACTTC. Protein sequence: CSVERTGINEQYF.

CDR3 region: CSVHSGRDPYNEQFF. The CDR3 nucleotides read TGCAGTGTTCATAGCGGGAGAGATCCTTACAATGAGCAGTTCTTC. The rearrangement joins TRBV20-1 to TRBJ2-1, with 9 bases lining up with TRBD2. V shed 7 bases and J 4 bases; nucleotides not matched to a gene: 11. The CDR3 totals 15 residues. The germline V gene encodes CDR1 DFQATT and CDR2 SNEGSKA (reference sequence).

This sequence joins TRBV20-1 and TRBJ2-5; no clear D gene. V was trimmed by 1 base and J by 2 bases, leaving 11 bases between them. In germline, CDR1 is DFQATT, CDR2 SNEGSKA (reference sequence). CDR3 length: 14 residues. CDR3 sequence reads: CSARAGSAQETQYF. The CDR3 DNA follows: TGCAGTGCTAGAGCGGGCAGCGCGCAAGAGACCCAGTACTTC.

This clonotype was seen just once. Mismatch with germline at one junction end may stem from a read error. This chain uses TRBV10-1 with TRBJ2-2, with D perhaps matching TRBD1 (6 bases). The CDR3 consists of 15 residues. Looked up from germline, CDR1 is WNHNN and CDR2 is SYGVQD (reference sequence). CDR3: CASSWGQAWAGELFF. DNA for the CDR3: TGTGCCAGCAGTTGGGGGCAGGCATGGGCCGGGGAGCTGTTCTTT.

This clonotype occurred many times. The chain couples TRBV6-5 to TRBJ1-2; no definite D call. The V end was cut by 7 bases, the J end by 3 bases, with 18 bases between. This CDR3 has 15 residues. CDR1 is MNHEY and CDR2 is SVGAGI in the germline V gene. The CDR3 DNA sequence: TGTGCCAGCACTCCTCAAGTGGGCGGACACTATGGCTACACCTTC. This encodes CASTPQVGGHYGYTF.